Listed here are 8 T cell receptor beta chains from one sample, sequenced in a study of shared clonotypes between healthy human individuals. Only in-frame clones appear in the TCRdb table, and some are missing; sequencing was by immunoSEQ multiplex PCR. The sample carries 2.3 million or so clones, 85% to 95% recorded once. Sequencing input: naive CD4+ T cells from PBMCs. The subset was: CD45RA+ positively selected. These receptors all stem from a man in his late teens or twenties in good health. Some clones in this sample may be carry-over from other donors' samples.

This clone has a single count. This sequence joins TRBV5-1 and TRBJ2-2; TRBD2 agrees at 8 bases. The trim removed 3 bases at V and 0 bases at J, leaving 1 base unmatched. CDR1 SGHRS and CDR2 YFSETQ come from the germline V gene. The CDR3 runs 15 residues. CDR3 nucleotide sequence: TGCGCCAGCAGCTGGGGACTAGCGAACACCGGGGAGCTGTTTTTT. This gives the protein CASSWGLANTGELFF.

J is TRBJ2-7 and V is TRBV11-2; TRBD2 aligns across 9 bases. Looked up from germline, CDR1 is SGHAT and CDR2 is FQNNGV. The CDR3 contains 14 residues. J gave up 1 base and V 7 bases, and 5 bases lay outside the gene matches. The CDR3 DNA reads TGTGCCAGCAATCTAGCGGGACCGTCCTACGAGCAGTACTTC. Residues: CASNLAGPSYEQYF.

The gene calls are TRBV18 and TRBJ1-2; TRBD1 matches at 7 bases. The V segment lost 6 bases and the J segment 6 bases; nucleotides outside the gene matches: 13. Germline-derived CDR1 and CDR2 are KGHSH and LQKENI. This CDR3 has 15 residues. Here the CDR3 DNA reads TGTGCCAGCTCCCAAACGGCCGGGACAGCTAATGGCTACACCTTC. Translation gives CASSQTAGTANGYTF.

The CDR3 sequence is CASSFPDRGGYTF. The CDR3 DNA reads as TGTGCCAGCAGCTTCCCGGATCGCGGGGGCTACACCTTC. This sequence joins TRBV11-2 and TRBJ1-2, with D unresolved. Germline V gives CDR1 SGHAT, CDR2 FQNNGV. Between the trimmed V and J ends, which lost 3 bases and 8 bases, there was a span of 13 bases. The CDR3 is made up of 13 amino acids.

In regard to this clone: Other DNA sequences from this sample encode an identical CDR3 as well. CDR3 sequence reads: CASSPGISGNTIYF. CDR3 nucleotides: TGTGCCAGCTCACCGGGTATCTCTGGAAACACCATATATTTT. The rearrangement links TRBV18 to TRBJ1-3; D gene uncertain. Trimming shortened V by 3 bases and J by 0 bases, and 6 bases separated the two germline ends. The CDR3 is 14 amino acids. The V gene's germline CDR1 is KGHSH and CDR2 LQKENI. The whole variable domain, filled in from reference TRBV18 and TRBJ1-3, reads NAGVMQNPRHLVRRRGQEARLRCSPMKGHSHVYWYRQLPEEGLKFMVYLQKENIIDESGMPKERFSAEFPKEGPSILRIQQVVRGDSAAYFCASSPGISGNTIYFGEGSWLTVV.

The chain combines TRBV2 with TRBJ2-3; D gene unclear. This CDR3 spans 15 amino acids. Germline V CDR1 and CDR2: SNHLY, FYNNEI. V was clipped by 5 bases and J by 4 bases, with 16 bases between them. The CDR3: CASSPHQAKADTQYF. The CDR3 DNA reads TGTGCCAGCAGTCCCCATCAAGCCAAGGCAGATACGCAGTATTTT.

This chain links TRBV7-9 with TRBJ2-1; D is uncertain. This CDR3 comprises 11 residues. V lost 1 base and J lost 13, with 8 bases in between. Germline V gives CDR1 SEHNR, CDR2 FQNEAQ (reference sequence). The CDR3 reads CASSLGVKQFF. The CDR3 DNA follows: TGTGCCAGCAGCTTAGGCGTGAAACAGTTCTTC.

The chain employs TRBV27 and TRBJ2-1; no clear D. CDR1 and CDR2 from the germline V gene are MNHEY and SMNVEV (reference sequence). V lost 4 bases and J lost 5, with 15 bases in between. The CDR3 is made up of 15 amino acids. The CDR3 spells CASSWVSNTDNEQFF. Written as DNA, the CDR3 is TGTGCCAGCAGTTGGGTGAGCAACACCGACAATGAGCAGTTCTTC.